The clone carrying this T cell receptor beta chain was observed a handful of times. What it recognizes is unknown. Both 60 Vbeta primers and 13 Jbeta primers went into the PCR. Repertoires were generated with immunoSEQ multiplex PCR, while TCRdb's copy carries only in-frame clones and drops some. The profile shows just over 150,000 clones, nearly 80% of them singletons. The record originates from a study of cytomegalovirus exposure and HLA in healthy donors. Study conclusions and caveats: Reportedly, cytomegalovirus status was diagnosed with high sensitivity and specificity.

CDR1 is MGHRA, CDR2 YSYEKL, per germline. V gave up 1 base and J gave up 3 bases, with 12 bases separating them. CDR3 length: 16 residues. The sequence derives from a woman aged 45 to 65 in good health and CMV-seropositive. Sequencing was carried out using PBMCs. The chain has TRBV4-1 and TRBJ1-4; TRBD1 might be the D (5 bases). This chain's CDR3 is CASSQGAGISNEKLFF. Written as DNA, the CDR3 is TGCGCCAGCAGCCAAGGTGCAGGGATATCTAATGAAAAACTGTTTTTT.